This TCR beta chain was sequenced in a study of blood T cell repertoires in COVID-19. Study-wide background: PBMCs, B-cell-depleted T cells, or T cells provided the cDNA or gDNA that made up the material.

Clones were sequenced by immunoSEQ multiplex PCR, and TCRdb holds only the in-frame ones, with some missing. The sample includes around 140,000 clones, 86% seen only once; the top ten take around 8.5%. Germline CDR1 is LGHNA and CDR2 is YSLEER. This CDR3 is built from 14 residues. V was trimmed by 1 base and J by 1 base, leaving 7 bases between them. Turning to this clone: At the DNA level, this CDR3 is encoded by other sequences in the same sample as well.

The receptor's source is a woman aged 60-70 years with acute or convalescent COVID-19. Sequencing was done on a sample of peripheral blood. The chain combines TRBV4-3 with TRBJ1-1; D remains unclear. CDR3 DNA sequence: TGCGCCAGCAGCCAAGGGCCGGGGAACACTGAAGCTTTCTTT. This encodes CASSQGPGNTEAFF.